The 23 T cell receptor beta chains listed next were all sequenced from one sample in a study of T cells in Graves' hyperthyroidism and ophthalmopathy. What was amplified from RNA transcripts were TCR beta CDR3 regions. With the HTBI primer set, the TCR CDR3 went through a first round of RT-PCR. TCRdb passed the multiplex PCR reads through MiXCR, listing each CDR3 protein once. This table has hundreds of thousands of distinct CDR3 sequences, 14% appearing once. The source material was blood. The receptors shown here come from a woman aged 25 to 39 with Graves' hyperthyroidism that later progressed to Graves' ophthalmopathy.

The V and J genes are TRBV15 and TRBJ2-1; 11 nucleotides match TRBD2. The length of the CDR3 is 16 residues. Per germline, CDR1 LNHNV and CDR2 YYDKDF (reference sequence). Trimming removed 2 bases from V and 5 bases from J; junction bases left unmatched: 5. DNA for the CDR3: TGTGCCACCAGCAGACAGACTAGCGGGACTGACAATGAGCAGTTCTTC. Its translation is CATSRQTSGTDNEQFF. Full variable domain (remainder filled in from reference TRBV15 and TRBJ2-1): DAMVIQNPRYQVTQFGKPVTLSCSQTLNHNVMYWYQQKSSQAPKLLFHYYDKDFNNEADTPDNFQSRRPNTSFCFLDIRSPGLGDTAMYLCATSRQTSGTDNEQFFGPGTRLTVL.

The chain links TRBV12-3 or TRBV12-4 to TRBJ2-3; weak D call: TRBD2 (6 bases). The germline V and J ends were trimmed by 3 bases and 2 bases, with 21 bases remaining between them. The CDR3 loop spans 18 amino acids. DNA of the CDR3: TGTGCCAGCAGTTTGGGGAGTACTAGCTGTTTCAACACAGATACGCAGTATTTT. Protein: CASSLGSTSCFNTDTQYF.

The rearrangement uses TRBV19 and TRBJ2-1; D possibly matches TRBD1 or TRBD2 (5 bases each). Germline V gives CDR1 LNHDA, CDR2 SQIVND (reference sequence). The CDR3 covers 12 residues. V lost 5 bases and J lost 13, with 15 bases in between. CDR3 protein: CASSPGAQVQFF. The CDR3 coding sequence is TGTGCCAGTAGTCCCGGGGCACAGGTTCAGTTCTTC. The full variable domain, rest sourced from reference TRBV19 and TRBJ2-1, is DGGITQSPKYLFRKEGQNVTLSCEQNLNHDAMYWYRQDPGQGLRLIYYSQIVNDFQKGDIAEGYSVSREKKESFPLTVTSAQKNPTAFYLCASSPGAQVQFFGPGTRLTVL.

This clonotype was observed many times. The chain couples TRBV3-1 to TRBJ2-7; maybe TRBD1 (5 bases). Per the germline V gene, CDR1 is LGHDT and CDR2 is YNNKEL (reference sequence). The CDR3 is 15 residues long. Trimming pared 1 base from V and 6 bases from J, leaving 16 bases between. The CDR3 spells CASSQVAGPLREQYF. In nucleotides, the CDR3 is TGTGCCAGCAGCCAAGTGGCAGGGCCACTACGCGAGCAGTACTTC.

In this sample, this clonotype turned up many times. The rearrangement joins TRBV12-3 or TRBV12-4 to TRBJ1-1; no clear D gene. The V end lost 6 bases, the J end lost 6 bases, and 11 bases lay between the germline ends. The CDR3 totals 12 residues. The CDR3 sequence: CASSLDLAEAFF. CDR3 sequence (DNA): TGTGCCAGCAGCCTGGACCTGGCTGAAGCTTTCTTT.

This clonotype came up many times. The DNA of the CDR3 is TGTGCCAGCAGTTACCCGGCCGGGGGTTGGTACGAGCAGTACTTC. This sequence encodes CASSYPAGGWYEQYF. The gene calls are TRBV6-2 or TRBV6-3 and TRBJ2-7; a weak D match, TRBD2 (6 bases). Germline V CDR1 and CDR2: MNHEY, SVGEGT. The CDR3 length is 15 residues. Trimming cost V 2 bases and J 4 bases, with 15 bases left between them.

In this sample, this clonotype turned up many times. The V gene is TRBV28, the J gene TRBJ1-2; possibly TRBD1 for D (5 bases). CDR1 is MDHEN, CDR2 SYDVKM, per germline. CDR3 length: 15 residues. V lost 5 bases, J lost 0 bases, and 13 bases lay in between. DNA of the CDR3: TGTGCCAGCAGTCGGCCCCGGGGACCTAACTATGGCTACACCTTC. Translated, it gives CASSRPRGPNYGYTF.

In its sample, this clonotype was seen many times. The chain is built from TRBV11-2 and TRBJ2-1; TRBD1 matches at 8 bases. Germline V CDR1 and CDR2: SGHAT, FQNNGV. The CDR3 contains 14 residues. J lost 7 bases, V lost 4 bases, and 6 bases had no gene match. The CDR3 DNA sequence: TGTGCCAGCAGCTCACTCAGGGGGCGGAATGAGCAGTTCTTC. Amino acids: CASSSLRGRNEQFF.

Many counts were recorded for this clonotype. The rearrangement links TRBV28 to TRBJ1-5, with D possibly matching TRBD1 (6 bases). The CDR3 has 14 amino acids. CDR1 and CDR2 (germline): MDHEN, SYDVKM. Trimming took 4 bases from V and 7 from J, leaving 14 bases between them. The CDR3 sequence is CASSWGTPRQPQHF. CDR3 DNA sequence: TGTGCCAGCAGTTGGGGGACACCCCGACAGCCCCAGCATTTT.

This clonotype was observed a few times. V and J are TRBV6-2 or TRBV6-3 and TRBJ1-1; D unresolved. The CDR3 sequence is 13 residues long. V lost 2 bases, J lost 6 bases, and 10 bases lay in between. In germline, CDR1 is MNHEY, CDR2 SVGEGT. The CDR3: CASSYRLVPEAFF. The CDR3 DNA sequence: TGTGCCAGCAGTTACAGGTTGGTCCCTGAAGCTTTCTTT.

The V gene is TRBV7-9, the J gene TRBJ1-1; the D is unclear. The V and J ends lost 6 bases and 6 bases respectively, with 20 bases between them. The CDR3 is made up of 15 amino acids. The V gene's germline CDR1 is SEHNR and CDR2 FQNEAQ (reference sequence). CDR3 region: CASSLPETSGAEAFF. In DNA, the CDR3 is TGTGCCAGCAGTCTCCCCGAGACCAGTGGGGCTGAAGCTTTCTTT.

This clonotype was seen many times. This rearrangement joins TRBV2 to TRBJ2-7; 7 bases align to TRBD1. In germline, CDR1 is SNHLY, CDR2 FYNNEI. V was clipped by 7 bases and J by 2 bases; unmatched bases: 11. The CDR3 totals 15 residues. This CDR3 is CASTTDRVQAYEQYF. DNA for the CDR3: TGTGCCAGCACTACAGACAGGGTTCAGGCCTACGAGCAGTACTTC.

This clonotype has ten or more counts. The rearrangement joins TRBV7-2 to TRBJ2-2, with 9 nucleotides matching TRBD2. V lost 5 bases and J lost 6; bases outside the gene matches: 10. Germline V gene lookup returns CDR1 SGHTA and CDR2 FQGNSA. This CDR3 has 16 residues. The CDR3 DNA reads TGTGCCAGCAGCCCCCGAGCTGGCGGGAGGGCCGGGGAGCTGTTTTTT. The encoded protein is CASSPRAGGRAGELFF.

This clonotype was detected a few times. The chain employs TRBV7-2 and TRBJ2-7; 7 positions match TRBD2. From germline, CDR1 is SGHTA and CDR2 FQGNSA. J lost 10 bases, V lost 4 bases, and 7 bases had no gene match. CDR3 length: 12 amino acids. CDR3 sequence: CASSSVAGDQYF. The CDR3 DNA reads TGTGCCAGCAGCTCCGTCGCGGGAGATCAGTACTTC.

This clonotype has ten or more counts. V is TRBV20-1 and J is TRBJ2-5, with 12 bases aligning to TRBD2. The CDR3 length is 15 residues. The V gene's germline CDR1 is DFQATT and CDR2 SNEGSKA (reference sequence). J was trimmed by 1 base and V by 5 bases; bases with no gene match: 5. The CDR3 region is CSAPTSGRSQETQYF. CDR3 bases: TGCAGTGCTCCTACTAGCGGGAGGTCCCAAGAGACCCAGTACTTC.

Comment on this clonotype: Given a much more abundant clone one base away, this may be a read error. V and J are TRBV2 and TRBJ2-7; 8 bases are a match to TRBD2. This CDR3 has 15 residues. Germline values: CDR1 SNHLY, CDR2 FYNNEI. Unmatched junction bases numbered 12, after V lost 8 bases and J lost 3 bases. The CDR3: CASVPGGGYSYEQYF. Here the CDR3 DNA reads TGTGCCAGCGTTCCGGGGGGGGGATATAGCTACGAGCAGTACTTC.

The chain links TRBV5-1 to TRBJ2-5; D assignment may be TRBD1 or TRBD2 (6 bases each). CDR1 is SGHRS and CDR2 is YFSETQ in the germline V gene. Deletions cut 3 bases from V and 4 bases from J, with 16 bases between. The CDR3 is 15 amino acids. The CDR3, as DNA: TGCGCCAGCAGCTCAAGGTGGGGGGCGACAGAGACCCAGTACTTC. Protein: CASSSRWGATETQYF.

This clonotype was detected many times. The V call is TRBV10-3, the J call TRBJ1-2; no clear D. CDR1 ENHRY and CDR2 SYGVKD come from the germline V gene. The CDR3 contains 13 residues. V shed 4 bases and J shed 2 bases, with 8 bases lying between them. This CDR3 is CAISAGENYGYTF. CDR3 sequence (DNA): TGTGCCATCAGTGCAGGCGAAAACTATGGCTACACCTTC.

This clonotype was counted between two and nine times. This chain links TRBV2 with TRBJ1-5, with D hard to call. The CDR3 extends over 14 amino acids. Germline CDR1 is SNHLY and CDR2 is FYNNEI. V was cut by 4 bases and J by 0 bases, with 7 bases left in between. The CDR3 DNA reads as TGTGCCAGCAGTGTCCCACCTAGCAATCAGCCCCAGCATTTT. Amino acids: CASSVPPSNQPQHF.

CDR3 nucleotides: TGTGCCATCGCCTTAACCGGGACTAGCACAATGTACGAGCAGTACTTC. It encodes CAIALTGTSTMYEQYF. The V call is TRBV27, the J call TRBJ2-7; the match to TRBD2 covers 9 bases. J was trimmed by 4 bases and V by 10 bases; bases with no gene match: 17. Germline lookup yields CDR1 MNHEY and CDR2 SMNVEV (reference sequence). The CDR3 runs to 16 residues.

The chain couples TRBV6-1 to TRBJ2-1; weak D call: TRBD2 (7 bases). The CDR3 runs 15 residues. The V gene's germline CDR1 is MNHNS and CDR2 SASEGT. The V gene lost 4 bases and the J gene lost 7 bases, with 17 bases spanning the gap. The CDR3 sequence is CASSGGGGVKNEQFF. CDR3 in DNA: TGTGCCAGCAGTGGTGGAGGGGGGGTAAAAAATGAGCAGTTCTTC.

The chain links TRBV5-1 to TRBJ1-2, with TRBD1 matching 10 bases. Germline-derived CDR1 and CDR2 are SGHRS and YFSETQ. Unmatched junction bases numbered 11, after V lost 3 bases and J lost 3 bases. The CDR3 spans 17 residues. The CDR3 sequence is CASSYPGQGTMDYGYTF. The CDR3 DNA reads TGCGCCAGCAGCTACCCGGGACAGGGGACCATGGACTATGGCTACACCTTC.

This clonotype was counted ten times or more. The rearrangement joins TRBV12-3 or TRBV12-4 to TRBJ2-7, with 8 bases fitting TRBD1. The CDR3 is 13 residues long. V gave up 6 bases and J gave up 6 bases; unmatched junction bases: 7. Written as DNA, the CDR3 is TGTGCCAGCAGGCACTCGACAGGGGTCGAGCAGTACTTC. Translation gives CASRHSTGVEQYF.